The source of this T cell receptor (beta chain) is a study of T cells in Graves' hyperthyroidism and ophthalmopathy. Amplification targeted TCR beta CDR3 regions from RNA transcripts. A first-round RT-PCR of the TCR CDR3 used the HTBI primer set. MiXCR, applied by TCRdb to the multiplex PCR reads, yields one record per CDR3 protein. The data show around 350,000 distinct CDR3 sequences, with about 18% seen just once and about 3.7% held by the top ten. The CDR3 runs to 14 residues. V lost 6 bases and J lost 2, with 14 bases in between. Germline V CDR1 and CDR2: MNHEY, SMNVEV (reference sequence). V and J are TRBV27 and TRBJ2-7; D gene unclear. This TCR came from a woman in her late teens or twenties with Graves' hyperthyroidism. The sequenced material came from blood. This CDR3 is CASRSLDGAYEQYF. The CDR3 DNA sequence: TGTGCCAGCAGGAGCTTGGACGGAGCCTACGAGCAGTACTTC.